Sequencing of this T cell receptor beta chain was carried out in a study of cytomegalovirus exposure and HLA in healthy donors (TCRdb year 2017). Context from the whole study: According to an earlier analysis of a few hundred of the donors, some 180 million T cells yielded over 100 million unique TCR beta sequences and approximately 280 Gb of sequence data. An early release that covered about 640 HLA-typed donors contained about 300 gigabases of sequencing data and tens of millions of unique TCR sequences. The genetic ancestry cluster associated with self-reported Caucasian donors included over 65% of the approximately 430 genotyped donors. The study was designed to test whether signatures of past pathogen exposure could be identified by cataloging public T cell receptors. The study profiled the T cell repertoires of approximately 700 subjects by immunosequencing and related them to cytomegalovirus serostatus. A separate validation cohort of over a hundred different subjects was used in addition to the roughly 720-subject first cohort. High-throughput TCR immunosequencing, statistical association of individual TCRs with disease status, and machine learning were combined to predict cytomegalovirus infection status. To study patterns of TCR occurrence, a later analysis re-analyzed previously published TCR beta repertoires from around 700 donors and added high-resolution HLA genotyping. Rather than using new phenotypic data, the later analysis identified candidate immune exposures from TCR beta sequences and from how often those sequences occurred across donors. An earlier analysis of fewer than 750 of the donors used high-throughput TCR beta sequencing to judge whether each TCR beta V gene segment behaved as functional or pseudogenic. Donor age, sex, ethnicity and CMV serostatus were collected together with the repertoire data. In a later genetic analysis, genome-wide SNP genotypes for about 55% of the 666 donors were used, and that subset was treated as a discovery cohort. All discovery cohort repertoires had been generated using a single sequencing platform. Both class I and class II loci were covered by HLA typing, at four-digit resolution. The number of typed donors differed by locus: 629-630 for A, B, C, DRB1 and DQB1; approximately 520 for DQA1; roughly 600 for DPA1; and around 470 for DPB1. Roughly five DR-DQ haplotypes were treated as single units for association and clustering because of strong linkage in the cohort. On average, roughly 240,000 unique TCR beta nucleotide sequences were sequenced per donor among roughly 430 genotyped donors of the cohort, with 15% to 20% of those sequences being non-productive. The paper as a whole reports these results and caveats: Because counts were too low, seventeen rarely observed V segments, including chromosome 9 orphons, were excluded from the earlier analysis of about 500 of the donors. V-gene and J-gene trimming of TCR beta chains was associated with a missense DCLRE1C variant in a later genetic analysis, and the association was replicated in an independent cohort. A further reported finding was that TCR beta sequences accurately predicted the HLA-A and HLA-B alleles for most subjects in the first cohort. Most CMV-associated TCR beta chains appeared to be HLA-restricted in a later analysis, and the HLA associations seemed to be driven largely by CMV exposure. Most TCR sequences were observed very rarely across donors, whereas some public TCRs were present in many individuals. Assigning TCR associations to individual alleles was difficult when HLA alleles, especially DR and DQ, strongly co-occurred. In a later analysis, 16,951 TCR beta sequences were associated with specific HLA alleles at a false discovery rate of 0.05. A later genetic analysis reported fewer N-insertions in productive TCRs among donors in an Asian-associated ancestry cluster than the roughly 640-donor mean. In a later analysis, several top co-occurrence clusters were reported to appear linked to parvovirus B19, influenza, CMV and Epstein-Barr virus. A cluster of highly shared sequence variants was judged likely to represent a technical artifact of the sequencing pipeline. Compared with equally common non-associated chains, HLA-associated TCR beta chains in a later analysis were more clonally expanded and had lower generation probabilities. This cohort had only TCR beta chains sequenced, and the lack of alpha or paired-chain data limited which features could be detected. The classifier was reported to diagnose cytomegalovirus status with high specificity and sensitivity in both the original cohort and the validation cohort. An earlier analysis of several hundred of the donors showed that most TCR beta V segments appeared in productive rearrangements either about 87% or about 30% of the time, which broadly matched IMGT annotations. Sequencing depth was assumed to be roughly uniform across donors in the presence/absence analyses, though that assumption may not hold. Because some donors lacked HLA typing at each locus, the association tests relied only on the typed subset. According to a later analysis, TCR association rates differed among HLA loci, with DRB1 alleles showing the most associated TCRs and HLA-C alleles showing the fewest. In the study, around 160 TCR beta chains were listed as associated with cytomegalovirus. The authors suggested that the approach could potentially be generalized to other disease states and immunological phenotypes. Immune exposure information for the cohort was limited to CMV serostatus. In vitro tests confirmed that three of the cytomegalovirus-associated TCR beta chains recognize cytomegalovirus antigens. Linkage disequilibrium might explain the correlated functional status among segregating V segments, but an unknown experimental factor could not be ruled out.

This clone was seen only a few times. Its antigen has not been determined. No much larger clonotype is one base removed from it; base qualities were not supplied. Library preparation was by the immunoSEQ multiplex PCR assay. The multiplex PCR relied on a mix of 60 forward primers for TCR Vbeta segments and 13 reverse primers for TCR Jbeta segments. The CDR3 region of rearranged TCR beta genes was amplified from genomic DNA by a multiplex PCR assay. Amplified TCR beta libraries were sequenced as 87-base-pair reads on the Illumina HiSeq System. Per the source publication's procedure: A later analysis tallied some 79 million unique TCR beta chains across the 700 or so repertoires, and approximately 9.9 million of those chains were shared by two or more donors. Raw reads were error-corrected and collapsed into unique sequences with a nearest-neighbor algorithm that merged closely related sequences to remove PCR and sequencing errors. V, D and J gene segments were assigned by aligning CDR3 sequences to IMGT reference sequences. For a sequence to be retained, at least a six-nucleotide match to both a V gene segment and a J gene segment was required. A rearrangement counted as productive if the CDR3 had no stop codons and remained in frame with V and J, and every other rearrangement counted as non-productive. CDR3 was defined by IMGT convention, running from the second conserved V-encoded cysteine to the conserved J-encoded phenylalanine. The earlier analysis of about 590 of the donors excluded sequences that lacked an unambiguous match to a single V gene segment. In an earlier analysis of approximately 500 of the donors, a V segment was called functional when productive rearrangements were above 56.7%, and segregating when the standard deviation between donors exceeded 5%. A statistical classification framework was developed to diagnose cytomegalovirus status using the catalog of TCR beta chain sequences. A later analysis assigned V and J genes by comparing TCR nucleotide sequences with IMGT/GENE-DB human TR gene sequences. The TCRdist pipeline was used in a later analysis to assign CDR3 sequences and most-parsimonious VDJ recombination scenarios. A later analysis defined each TCR beta chain by its CDR3 amino acid sequence plus V-gene family, and excluded reads lacking a unique V-gene family. A later analysis removed 500 to 600 highly shared, low-generation-probability nucleotide sequences to deal with suspected cross-contamination and a sequencing artifact. For each public chain, a later analysis derived a clonal expansion index from normalized ranks of inferred template counts within each repertoire. In a later analysis, generation probabilities were computed with a VDJ recombination model fitted to out-of-frame rearrangements, and the resulting probabilities were checked against IGoR. In a later analysis, TCR-TCR, TCR-HLA and TCR-CMV co-occurrence was scored with hypergeometric tests, and a repertoire-size bias correction was applied to TCR pairs. False discovery rates were estimated in a later analysis by permuting HLA or CMV assignments 20 times. In a later analysis, co-occurring TCRs were grouped with DBSCAN, and TCRdist sequence similarity was added when clustering was performed within HLA-allele-positive subsets. For co-occurrence clustering, repertoires with fewer than 30,000 or more than 120,000 public chains were excluded, along with five repertoires with anomalous nucleotide sharing. TCRdb obtained this table from immuneACCESS and retained in-frame rearrangements with V and J assigned. These tables miss some clones; where compared with another copy, unresolved V genes account for less than half of the shortfall, and the remainder is unexplained. The V and J calls and clone size are taken from that table; D and trimming were inferred from the DNA. The table for this sample lists some 160,000 clones; 76% of them were counted only once. The top ten constitute approximately 2% of the sample.

The cohort consisted of 600 to 750 healthy bone marrow donors. At the time of sampling, every cohort member was nominally healthy, though immune exposures that went unrecorded were likely present. The donor was CMV seronegative and belonged to the group of 350 to 400 seronegative cohort members. A peripheral blood sample was provided by each donor, and peripheral blood mononuclear cells were used for TCR beta sequencing. Genomic DNA was extracted from the blood cell samples with the Qiagen DNeasy Blood Extraction Kit. The receptor was isolated from a woman aged 40 to 50 in good health and CMV-seronegative. Sequencing used PBMCs.

The CDR3 protein sequence reads: CASSPSRNTDTQYF. The DNA sequence is TGTGCCAGCAGCCCGTCGCGGAACACAGATACGCAGTATTTT. The sequence joins TRBV7-9 to TRBJ2-3; no D gene call is confident. Taken from the germline V gene (reference sequence), the CDR1 and CDR2 loops are SEHNR and FQNEAQ. A distance of 11 bases separates the germline ends of V and J, which lose 5 bases and 2 bases respectively. The CDR3 covers 14 residues, taking in both the cysteine and the phenylalanine. Here the CDR3 DNA is all that survives: 42 bases in frame from base 1.